The 3 T cell receptor beta chains listed next were all sequenced from one sample in a study of blood T cell repertoires in COVID-19. Profiled with immunoSEQ multiplex PCR; TCRdb holds only in-frame clones, not every one. The data hold approximately 260,000 clones, with roughly 84% observed a single time. The sample consisted of PBMCs or T cells enriched from blood (not recorded which). All receptors derive from a man over 45 who had recovered from COVID-19.

The rearrangement links TRBV6-5 to TRBJ1-2; D uncertain. V lost 5 bases, J lost 6 bases, and 16 bases lay in between. CDR3 length: 14 residues. Per the germline V gene, CDR1 is MNHEY and CDR2 is SVGAGI. The CDR3 DNA is TGTGCCAGCAGTCACAGCGGGGTTTTAGATGGCTACACCTTC. Its translation is CASSHSGVLDGYTF.

CDR3 sequence reads: CASSSTSIEQFF. The CDR3 DNA follows: TGTGCCAGCAGCTCGACTAGCATTGAGCAGTTCTTC. This chain connects TRBV11-2 to TRBJ2-1, with 7 bases matching TRBD2. V lost 4 bases, J lost 9 bases, and 3 bases stayed unmatched. CDR3 length equals 12 residues. The germline gives CDR1 SGHAT, CDR2 FQNNGV.

This chain joins TRBV5-8 and TRBJ1-2; D may be TRBD1 (5 bases). V was pared by 0 bases and J by 9 bases, with 12 bases between. From germline, CDR1 is SGHTS and CDR2 YDEGEE. There are 13 residues in the CDR3. The CDR3 nucleotides read TGTGCCAGCAGCTTGGAGGGGTTGTCGAGCTACACCTTC. This translates into CASSLEGLSSYTF.